The sequence of this T cell receptor (beta chain) was determined in a study of CD8 T cells in ankylosing spondylitis. The germline V gene has CDR1 KGHSH and CDR2 LQKENI. CDR3 length: 23 amino acids. The V end was cut by 5 bases, the J end by 1 base, with 33 bases between. From the 5' RACE reads, TCRdb called clonotypes with MiXCR, one entry per CDR3 protein. The sample comprises a few hundred thousand distinct CDR3 sequences, 7% to 8% of which are singletons, and approximately 15% rests with the top ten. Study-wide results and caveats: Among TCR beta sequences, a motif of several highly homologous variants appeared characteristic of ankylosing spondylitis blood.

This clonotype was detected a few times. Its antigen is currently unknown. Material: blood, either unsorted or a sorted T cell fraction (not recorded which). The chain links TRBV18 to TRBJ2-6, with D perhaps TRBD1 or TRBD2 (6 bases each). This TCR was recovered from a male donor with ankylosing spondylitis. The CDR3, as DNA: TGTGCCAGCTCAAGGGCGCCCGAACCAATTCAACAGGGAGGCTTTTCTGGGGCCAACGTCCTGACTTTC. Encoded protein: CASSRAPEPIQQGGFSGANVLTF.